This T cell receptor (beta chain) was retrieved from a study of neurological immune-mediated disorders. MiXCR was run by TCRdb on the 5' RACE reads, yielding one entry per CDR3 protein. Here the sample spans more than 15,000 distinct CDR3 sequences, roughly 14% being singletons. Notes on the study in general: HTLV-1-associated myelopathy showed the most TCR clonal expansion; multiple sclerosis the least, below healthy controls.

Ten or more counts support this clonotype. The antigen remains undetermined. The length of the CDR3 is 17 residues. Trimming removed 4 bases from V and 0 bases from J, with 16 bases in between. Germline CDR1 and CDR2: LNHDA and SQIVND (reference sequence). V and J are TRBV19 and TRBJ2-4; D tentatively reads TRBD1 or TRBD2 (6 bases each). Sequenced: PBMCs. This clonotype originated in a man between 60 and 75 years old with HTLV-1-associated myelopathy (HAM/TSP). CDR3 coding DNA: TGTGCCAGTAGTACAGAACTAGGGGGGCTAGCCAAAAACATTCAGTACTTC. Its translation: CASSTELGGLAKNIQYF.